The source of this T cell receptor (beta chain) is a study of blood T cell repertoires in COVID-19 (TCRdb year 2020). Regarding the study in general: Collaborator samples came from the United States, Italy and Spain and covered acute and convalescent phases of COVID-19. The material from the prospective study consisted of cDNA or gDNA derived from T cells, B-cell-depleted T cells, or PBMCs. Subjects who had been exposed to COVID-19, were actively infected with it, or had recovered from it provided the deeply sampled blood TCRbeta repertoires that made up the dataset. A freely available public database, intended as a resource for researchers studying the immune response to SARS-CoV-2, is where the repertoires were released. The samples were drawn from two sources: the first 160 participants of the ongoing ImmuneRACE study, and 1,200 or so subjects contributed by 6 global collaborators. The sample metadata nearly always contained a de-identified subject ID, COVID-19 status, age in years and sex. Where available, HLA class I and class II types were taken from metadata supplied by the sample provider and were not determined by assay-based typing.

TCRbeta CDR3 regions were amplified from genomic DNA by means of the immunoSEQ Assay, a bias-controlled multiplex PCR. The source study handled its data this way. Within the assay, amplification of reference gene primers was used to estimate how many nucleated cells each sample contained. Sequence reads were collapsed and filtered to measure the absolute abundance of every unique TCRbeta CDR3 rearrangement. For each sample, productive Simpson clonality was calculated as the square root of Simpson's diversity index across productive rearrangements. TCRdb provides this immuneACCESS table in a form limited to in-frame rearrangements. Some clones are lacking; in checked studies, under half of them reflect an unresolved V gene, and why the rest are absent is not known. V and J calls plus clone size are reproduced from that table; the DNA served to infer D and trimming. The table for this sample lists roughly 50,000 clones; 90% to 95% of them were counted only once. Clones ranked in the top ten supply approximately 4.1% of the sample.

Beyond this particular receptor, the publication reports: The quantity of clinical and demographic metadata differed by source and by participant and was supplied without curation.

Collaborating institutions collected whole blood in K2EDTA tubes following their own protocols. Collaborator samples were shipped for TCRbeta analysis as frozen whole blood, isolated PBMCs, or DNA extracted from either sample type. Its CDR3 holds 15 amino acids, cysteine through phenylalanine. Only the CDR3 portion is preserved as DNA: 45 bases, with reading frame beginning at the first base. Deletion took 4 bases off V and 4 bases off J, with a span of 15 bases between the germline ends. CDR1 and CDR2, looked up from the germline V gene (reference sequence), are SGHNT and YYREEE. About this clone itself: What antigen it recognizes has not been identified. Base qualities were left out, and no much larger clone turns up one base away.

The chain is made from TRBV5-4 and TRBJ2-1; the D gene remains uncertain. Sequenced sample: peripheral blood. This clonotype was obtained from a man in his fifties with acute or convalescent COVID-19. The CDR3: CASSPGLLGYNEQFF. The bases are TGTGCCAGCAGCCCGGGTCTTTTAGGATACAATGAGCAGTTCTTC. This CDR3, with the reference TRBV5-4 and TRBJ2-1 proteins standing in past its ends, gives the full variable domain ETGVTQSPTHLIKTRGQQVTLRCSSQSGHNTVSWYQQALGQGPQFIFQYYREEENGRGNFPPRFSGLQFPNYSSELNVNALELDDSALYLCASSPGLLGYNEQFFGPGTRLTVL.